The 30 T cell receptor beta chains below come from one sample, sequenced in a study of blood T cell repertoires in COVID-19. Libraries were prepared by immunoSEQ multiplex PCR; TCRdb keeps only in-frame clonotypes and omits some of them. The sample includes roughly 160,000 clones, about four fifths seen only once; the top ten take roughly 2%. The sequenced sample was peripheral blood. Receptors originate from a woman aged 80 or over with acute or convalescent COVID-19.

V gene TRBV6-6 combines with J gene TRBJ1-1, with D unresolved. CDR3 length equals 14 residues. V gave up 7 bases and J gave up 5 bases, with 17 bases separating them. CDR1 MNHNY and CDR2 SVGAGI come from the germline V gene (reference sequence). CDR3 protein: CASTPGIGPTEAFF. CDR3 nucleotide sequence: TGTGCCAGCACCCCGGGGATTGGGCCGACTGAAGCTTTCTTT.

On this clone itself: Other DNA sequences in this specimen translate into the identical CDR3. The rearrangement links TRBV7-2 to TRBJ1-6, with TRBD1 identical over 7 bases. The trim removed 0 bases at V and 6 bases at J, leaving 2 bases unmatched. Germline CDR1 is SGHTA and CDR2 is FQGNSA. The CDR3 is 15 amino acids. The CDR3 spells CASSLAGGRNSPLHF. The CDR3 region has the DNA TGTGCCAGCAGCTTAGCAGGGGGCCGTAATTCACCCCTCCACTTT.

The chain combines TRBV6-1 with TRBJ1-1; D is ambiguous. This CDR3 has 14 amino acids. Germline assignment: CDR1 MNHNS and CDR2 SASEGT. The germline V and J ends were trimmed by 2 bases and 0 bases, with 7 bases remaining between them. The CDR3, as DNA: TGTGCCAGCAGTGAAATACGGGTGAACACTGAAGCTTTCTTT. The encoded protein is CASSEIRVNTEAFF.

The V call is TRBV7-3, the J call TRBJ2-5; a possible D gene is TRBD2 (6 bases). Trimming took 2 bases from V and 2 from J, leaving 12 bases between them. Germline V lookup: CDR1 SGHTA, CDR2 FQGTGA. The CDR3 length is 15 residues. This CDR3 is CASSLFPGSQETQYF. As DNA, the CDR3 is TGTGCCAGCAGCTTATTTCCCGGGAGTCAAGAGACCCAGTACTTC.

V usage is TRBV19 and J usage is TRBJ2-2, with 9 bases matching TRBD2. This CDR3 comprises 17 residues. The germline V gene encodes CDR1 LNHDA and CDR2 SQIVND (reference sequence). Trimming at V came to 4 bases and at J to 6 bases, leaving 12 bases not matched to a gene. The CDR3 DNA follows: TGTGCCAGTAGTACGGCTCAGGGAGCGGGGGGCGCCGGGGAGCTGTTTTTT. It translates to CASSTAQGAGGAGELFF.

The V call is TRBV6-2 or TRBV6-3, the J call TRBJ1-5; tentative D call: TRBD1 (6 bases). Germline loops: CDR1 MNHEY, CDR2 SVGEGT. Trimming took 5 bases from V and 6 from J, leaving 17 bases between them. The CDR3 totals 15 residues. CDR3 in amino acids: CASSPRGSGFQPQHF. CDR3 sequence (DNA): TGTGCCAGCAGTCCGAGGGGGTCCGGATTTCAGCCCCAGCATTTT.

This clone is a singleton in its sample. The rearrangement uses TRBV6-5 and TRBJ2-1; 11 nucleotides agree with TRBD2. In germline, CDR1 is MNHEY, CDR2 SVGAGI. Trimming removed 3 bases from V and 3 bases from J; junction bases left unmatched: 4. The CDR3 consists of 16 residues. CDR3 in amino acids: CASSYGTSGNYNEQFF. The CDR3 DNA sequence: TGTGCCAGCAGTTATGGGACTAGCGGAAACTACAATGAGCAGTTCTTC.

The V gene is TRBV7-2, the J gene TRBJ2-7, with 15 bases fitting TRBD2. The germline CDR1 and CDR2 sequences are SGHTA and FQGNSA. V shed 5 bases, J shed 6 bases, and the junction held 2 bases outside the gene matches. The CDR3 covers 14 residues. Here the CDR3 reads CASSPGLAGGEQYF. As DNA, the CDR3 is TGTGCCAGCAGCCCGGGACTAGCGGGAGGCGAGCAGTACTTC.

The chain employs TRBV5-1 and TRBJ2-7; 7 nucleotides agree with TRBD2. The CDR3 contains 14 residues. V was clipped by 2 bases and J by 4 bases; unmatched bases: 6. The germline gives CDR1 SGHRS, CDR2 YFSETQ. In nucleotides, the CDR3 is TGCGCCAGCAGCTTACGGGGGGAAAGTTACGAGCAGTACTTC. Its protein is CASSLRGESYEQYF.

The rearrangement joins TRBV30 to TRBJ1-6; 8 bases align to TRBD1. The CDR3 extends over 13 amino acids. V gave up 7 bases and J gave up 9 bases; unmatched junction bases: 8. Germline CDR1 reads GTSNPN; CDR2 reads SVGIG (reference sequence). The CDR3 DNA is TGTGCCTCAGGGGGCGATACGAGTTCACCCCTCCACTTT. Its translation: CASGGDTSSPLHF.

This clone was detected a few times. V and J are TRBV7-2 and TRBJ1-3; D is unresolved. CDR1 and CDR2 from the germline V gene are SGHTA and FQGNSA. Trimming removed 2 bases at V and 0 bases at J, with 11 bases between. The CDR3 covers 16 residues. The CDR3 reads CASSLKQAGSGNTIYF. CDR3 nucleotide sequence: TGTGCCAGCAGCTTAAAGCAGGCCGGCTCTGGAAACACCATATATTTT.

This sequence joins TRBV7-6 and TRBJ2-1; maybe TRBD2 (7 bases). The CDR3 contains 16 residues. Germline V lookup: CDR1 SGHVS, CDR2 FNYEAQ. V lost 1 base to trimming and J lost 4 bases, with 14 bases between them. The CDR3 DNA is TGTGCCAGCAGCTTAGAATGGGGGGGCGGTTACAATGAGCAGTTCTTC. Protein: CASSLEWGGGYNEQFF.

The CDR3 protein is CASSPQRLAGPHGTGELFF. CDR3 bases: TGTGCCAGCAGTCCCCAGCGACTAGCGGGGCCCCACGGGACCGGGGAGCTGTTTTTT. V gene TRBV6-2 or TRBV6-3 combines with J gene TRBJ2-2; 11 bases map to TRBD2. CDR3 length: 19 residues. Per germline, CDR1 MNHEY and CDR2 SVGEGT. J lost 5 bases, V lost 5 bases, and 16 bases had no gene match.

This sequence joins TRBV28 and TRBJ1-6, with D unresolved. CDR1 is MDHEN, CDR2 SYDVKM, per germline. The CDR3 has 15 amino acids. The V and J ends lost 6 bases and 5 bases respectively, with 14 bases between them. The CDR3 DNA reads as TGTGCCAGCAGCTCCTACAGCATCCATAATTCACCCCTCCACTTT. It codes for CASSSYSIHNSPLHF.

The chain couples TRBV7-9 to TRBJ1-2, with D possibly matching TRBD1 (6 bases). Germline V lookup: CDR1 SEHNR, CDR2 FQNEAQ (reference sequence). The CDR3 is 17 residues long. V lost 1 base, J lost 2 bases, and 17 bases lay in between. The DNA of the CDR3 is TGTGCCAGCAGCTTAGTGAGGGGGTTGGGGCAGAACTATGGCTACACCTTC. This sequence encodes CASSLVRGLGQNYGYTF.

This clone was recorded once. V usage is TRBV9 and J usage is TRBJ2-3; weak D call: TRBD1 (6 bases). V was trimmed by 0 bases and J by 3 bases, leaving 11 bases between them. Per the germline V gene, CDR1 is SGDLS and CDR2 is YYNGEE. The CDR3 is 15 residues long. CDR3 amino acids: CASSVAQGLTDTQYF. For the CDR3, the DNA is TGTGCCAGCAGCGTAGCTCAGGGGTTGACAGATACGCAGTATTTT. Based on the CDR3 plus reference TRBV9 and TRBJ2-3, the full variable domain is DSGVTQTPKHLITATGQRVTLRCSPRSGDLSVYWYQQSLDQGLQFLIQYYNGEERAKGNILERFSAQQFPDLHSELNLSSLELGDSALYFCASSVAQGLTDTQYFGPGTRLTVL.

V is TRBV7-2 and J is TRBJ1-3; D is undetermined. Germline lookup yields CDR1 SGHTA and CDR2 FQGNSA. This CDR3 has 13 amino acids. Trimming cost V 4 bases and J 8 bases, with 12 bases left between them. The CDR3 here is CASSSSPGYTIYF. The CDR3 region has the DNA TGTGCCAGCAGCTCAAGTCCAGGCTACACCATATATTTT.

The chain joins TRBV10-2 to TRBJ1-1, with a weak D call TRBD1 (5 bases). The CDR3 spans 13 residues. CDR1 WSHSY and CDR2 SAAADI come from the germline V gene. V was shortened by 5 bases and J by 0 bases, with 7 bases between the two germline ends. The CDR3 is CASSRQLNTEAFF. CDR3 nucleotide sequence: TGCGCCAGCAGTCGACAGTTGAACACTGAAGCTTTCTTT.

As DNA, the CDR3 is TGTGCCAGCAGCGTGGGACTAGGACAGGGGCAAGAGACCCAGTACTTC. This gives the protein CASSVGLGQGQETQYF. This chain connects TRBV9 to TRBJ2-5, with D possibly matching TRBD1 (9 bases). The CDR3 is 16 residues long. Germline CDR1 reads SGDLS; CDR2 reads YYNGEE. V lost 2 bases and J lost 2, with 16 bases in between. The full variable domain, completed using reference TRBV9 and TRBJ2-5, is DSGVTQTPKHLITATGQRVTLRCSPRSGDLSVYWYQQSLDQGLQFLIQYYNGEERAKGNILERFSAQQFPDLHSELNLSSLELGDSALYFCASSVGLGQGQETQYFGPGTRLLVL.

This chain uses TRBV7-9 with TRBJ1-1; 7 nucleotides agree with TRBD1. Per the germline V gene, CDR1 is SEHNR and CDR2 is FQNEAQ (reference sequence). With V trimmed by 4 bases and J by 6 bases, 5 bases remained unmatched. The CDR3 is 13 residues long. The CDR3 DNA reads TGTGCCAGCAGCTCTACGGACAGGTCTGAAGCTTTCTTT. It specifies CASSSTDRSEAFF.

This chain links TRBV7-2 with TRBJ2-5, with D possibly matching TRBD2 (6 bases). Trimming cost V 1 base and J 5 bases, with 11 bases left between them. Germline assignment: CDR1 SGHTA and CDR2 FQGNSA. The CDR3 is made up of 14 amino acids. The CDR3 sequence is CASSLGRESETQYF. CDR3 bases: TGTGCCAGCAGCTTAGGACGGGAGTCGGAGACCCAGTACTTC.

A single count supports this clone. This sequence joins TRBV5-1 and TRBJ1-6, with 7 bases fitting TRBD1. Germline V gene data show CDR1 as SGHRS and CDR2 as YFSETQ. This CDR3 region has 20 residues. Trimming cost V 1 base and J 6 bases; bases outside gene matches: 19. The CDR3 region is CASSLFGTDETGAFNSPLHF. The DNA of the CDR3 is TGCGCCAGCAGCTTGTTTGGGACAGACGAGACCGGAGCATTTAATTCACCCCTCCACTTT.

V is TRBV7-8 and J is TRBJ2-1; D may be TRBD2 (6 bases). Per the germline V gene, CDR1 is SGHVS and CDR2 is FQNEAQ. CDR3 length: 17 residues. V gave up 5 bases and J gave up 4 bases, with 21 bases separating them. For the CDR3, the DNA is TGTGCCAGCAGCATCAGATACGGAGGGTCTACGTACAATGAGCAGTTCTTC. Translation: CASSIRYGGSTYNEQFF.

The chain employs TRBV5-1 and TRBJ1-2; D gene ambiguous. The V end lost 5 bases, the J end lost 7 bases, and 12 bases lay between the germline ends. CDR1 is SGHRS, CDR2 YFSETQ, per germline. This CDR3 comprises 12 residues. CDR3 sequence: CASRLSGGGYTF. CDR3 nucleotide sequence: TGCGCCAGCAGATTGAGCGGTGGTGGCTACACCTTC.

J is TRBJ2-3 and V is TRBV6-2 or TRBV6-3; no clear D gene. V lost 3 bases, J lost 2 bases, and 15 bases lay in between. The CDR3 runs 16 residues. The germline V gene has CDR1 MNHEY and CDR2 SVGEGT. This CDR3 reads CASSYKLTAPTDTQYF. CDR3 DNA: TGTGCCAGCAGTTATAAGCTCACAGCACCCACAGATACGCAGTATTTT.

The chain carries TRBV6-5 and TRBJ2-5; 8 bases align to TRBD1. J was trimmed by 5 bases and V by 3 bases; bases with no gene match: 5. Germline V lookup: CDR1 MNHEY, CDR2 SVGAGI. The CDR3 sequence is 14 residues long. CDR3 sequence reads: CASSYQGAWETQYF. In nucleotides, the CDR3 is TGTGCCAGCAGTTATCAGGGGGCTTGGGAGACCCAGTACTTC.

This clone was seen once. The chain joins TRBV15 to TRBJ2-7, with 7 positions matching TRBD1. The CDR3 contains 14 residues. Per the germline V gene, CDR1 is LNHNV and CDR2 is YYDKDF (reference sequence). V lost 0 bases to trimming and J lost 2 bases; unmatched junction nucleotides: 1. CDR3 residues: CATSREGTAYEQYF. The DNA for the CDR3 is TGTGCCACCAGCAGAGAAGGGACAGCCTACGAGCAGTACTTC. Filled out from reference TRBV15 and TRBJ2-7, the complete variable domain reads DAMVIQNPRYQVTQFGKPVTLSCSQTLNHNVMYWYQQKSSQAPKLLFHYYDKDFNNEADTPDNFQSRRPNTSFCFLDIRSPGLGDTAMYLCATSREGTAYEQYFGPGTRLTVT.

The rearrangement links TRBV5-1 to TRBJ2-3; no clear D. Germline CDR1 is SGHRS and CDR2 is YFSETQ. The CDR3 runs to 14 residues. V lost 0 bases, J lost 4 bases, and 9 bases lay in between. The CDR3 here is CASSLGNTADTQYF. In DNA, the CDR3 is TGCGCCAGCAGCTTGGGTAATACGGCAGATACGCAGTATTTT.

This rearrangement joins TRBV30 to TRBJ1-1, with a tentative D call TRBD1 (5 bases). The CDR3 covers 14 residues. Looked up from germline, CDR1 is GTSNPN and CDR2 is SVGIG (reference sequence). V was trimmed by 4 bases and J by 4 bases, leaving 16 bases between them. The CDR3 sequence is CAWTLGGGGTEAFF. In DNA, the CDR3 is TGTGCCTGGACCCTCGGCGGGGGAGGCACTGAAGCTTTCTTT.

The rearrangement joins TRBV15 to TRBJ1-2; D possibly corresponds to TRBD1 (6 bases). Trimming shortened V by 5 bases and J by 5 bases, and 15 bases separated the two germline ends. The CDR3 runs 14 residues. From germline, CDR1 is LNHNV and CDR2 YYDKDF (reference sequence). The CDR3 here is CATSPRPGAYGYTF. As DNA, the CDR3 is TGTGCCACCAGCCCCCGACCAGGGGCGTATGGCTACACCTTC. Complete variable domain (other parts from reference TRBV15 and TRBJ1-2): DAMVIQNPRYQVTQFGKPVTLSCSQTLNHNVMYWYQQKSSQAPKLLFHYYDKDFNNEADTPDNFQSRRPNTSFCFLDIRSPGLGDTAMYLCATSPRPGAYGYTFGSGTRLTVV.